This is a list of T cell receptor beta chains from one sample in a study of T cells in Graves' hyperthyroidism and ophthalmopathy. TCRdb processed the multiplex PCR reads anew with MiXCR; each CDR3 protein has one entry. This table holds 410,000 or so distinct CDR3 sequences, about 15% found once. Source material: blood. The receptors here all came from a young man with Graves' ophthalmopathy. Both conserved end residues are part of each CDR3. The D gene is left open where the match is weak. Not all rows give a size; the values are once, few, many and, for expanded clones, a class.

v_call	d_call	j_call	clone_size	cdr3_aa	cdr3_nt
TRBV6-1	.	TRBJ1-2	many	CASSDFNRNYGYTF	TGTGCCAGCAGTGATTTCAACCGCAACTATGGCTACACCTTC
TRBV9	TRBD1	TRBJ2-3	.	CASSPGTGQDTQYF	TGTGCCAGCAGCCCGGGGACAGGACAAGATACGCAGTATTTT
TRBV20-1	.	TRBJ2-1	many	CSARDLRRNEQFF	TGCAGTGCTAGAGATCTCAGGCGGAATGAGCAGTTCTTC
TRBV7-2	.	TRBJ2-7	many	CASSLAGPAPQAYEQYF	TGTGCCAGCAGCTTAGCGGGGCCAGCACCCCAAGCCTACGAGCAGTACTTC
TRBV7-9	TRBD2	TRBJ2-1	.	CASSSGLAGKGEQFF	TGTGCCAGCAGCTCGGGACTAGCGGGAAAGGGTGAGCAGTTCTTC
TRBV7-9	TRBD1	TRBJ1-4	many	CASSLRRDRGNEKLFF	TGTGCCAGCAGCTTACGCCGGGACAGGGGTAATGAAAAACTGTTTTTT
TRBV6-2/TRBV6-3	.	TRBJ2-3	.	CASSYSIQTIRDTQYF	TGTGCCAGCAGTTACTCGATTCAAACAATCCGCGATACGCAGTATTTT
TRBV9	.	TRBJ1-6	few	CASSSEGANSPLHF	TGTGCCAGCAGTTCGGAAGGGGCCAATTCACCCCTCCACTTT
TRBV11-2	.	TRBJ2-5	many	CASSPHLSSRVETQYF	TGTGCCAGCAGCCCGCACCTTAGCTCCCGGGTAGAGACCCAGTACTTC
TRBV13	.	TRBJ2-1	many	CATPGDPGNEQFF	TGTGCCACCCCGGGGGATCCGGGCAATGAGCAGTTCTTC
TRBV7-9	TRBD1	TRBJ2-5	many	CASSFGQGLQETQYF	TGTGCCAGCAGCTTTGGACAGGGCTTACAAGAGACCCAGTACTTC
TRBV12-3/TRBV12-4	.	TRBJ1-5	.	CASSSDSGSNQPQHF	TGTGCCAGCAGTTCGGACAGTGGGAGCAATCAGCCCCAGCATTTT
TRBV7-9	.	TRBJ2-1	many	CASSFGDEQFF	TGTGCCAGCAGCTTCGGCGATGAGCAGTTCTTC
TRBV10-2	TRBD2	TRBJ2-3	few	CASTSGGPQYF	TGCGCCTCGACTAGCGGGGGCCCCCAGTATTTT
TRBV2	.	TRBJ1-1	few	CASSYSGGRTEAFF	TGTGCCAGCAGTTACTCGGGGGGTCGAACTGAAGCTTTCTTT
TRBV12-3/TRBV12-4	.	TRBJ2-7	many	CASSPTGTSEQYF	TGTGCCAGCAGTCCTACGGGAACTAGCGAGCAGTACTTC
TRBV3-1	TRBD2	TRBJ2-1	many	CASSQDLGGSSYNEQFF	TGTGCCAGCAGCCAAGATCTGGGCGGGAGCTCCTACAATGAGCAGTTCTTC
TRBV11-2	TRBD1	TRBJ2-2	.	CASNGQGVTGELFF	TGTGCCAGCAACGGACAGGGGGTCACCGGGGAGCTGTTTTTT
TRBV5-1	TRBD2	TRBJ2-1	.	CASSCLAVYNEQFF	TGCGCCAGCAGCTGCCTAGCGGTTTACAATGAGCAGTTCTTC
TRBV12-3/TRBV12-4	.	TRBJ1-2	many	CASSLTHPVGNYGYTF	TGTGCCAGCAGTTTGACCCACCCGGTGGGGAACTATGGCTACACCTTC
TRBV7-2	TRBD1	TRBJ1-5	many	CASSLAGQGWEPQHF	TGTGCCAGCAGCTTAGCGGGACAGGGGTGGGAGCCCCAGCATTTT
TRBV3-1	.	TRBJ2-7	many	CASGTASYEQYF	TGTGCCAGTGGGACCGCCTCCTACGAGCAGTACTTC
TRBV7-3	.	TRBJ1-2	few	CASSPGDGYGYTF	TGTGCCAGCAGCCCCGGGGACGGTTATGGCTACACCTTC
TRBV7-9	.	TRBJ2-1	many	CASSSTRQLTPNYNEQFF	TGTGCCAGCAGCTCCACTCGACAGCTCACACCTAACTACAATGAGCAGTTCTTC
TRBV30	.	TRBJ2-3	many	CAWIFSTDTQYF	TGTGCCTGGATCTTTAGCACAGATACGCAGTATTTT
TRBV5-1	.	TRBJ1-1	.	CASKTARGDFF	TGCGCCAGCAAAACTGCCCGCGGTGATTTCTTT
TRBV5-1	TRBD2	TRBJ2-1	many	CASSLLAGYVNEQFF	TGCGCCAGCAGCTTACTAGCGGGATACGTAAACGAGCAGTTCTTC
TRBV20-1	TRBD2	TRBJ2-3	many	CSAIAGASTDTQYF	TGCAGTGCCATAGCGGGGGCTAGCACAGATACGCAGTATTTT
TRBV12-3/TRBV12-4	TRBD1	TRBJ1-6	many	CASSLGGTGGNSPLHF	TGTGCCAGCAGTTTGGGAGGGACAGGGGGTAATTCACCCCTCCACTTT
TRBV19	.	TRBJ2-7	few	CASSLQGGEQYF	TGTGCCAGTAGCCTGCAGGGTGGCGAGCAGTACTTC
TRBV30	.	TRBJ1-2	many	CAWSPEGYGYTF	TGTGCCTGGAGTCCGGAGGGCTATGGCTACACCTTC
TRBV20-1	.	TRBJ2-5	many	CSARWGLRETQYF	TGCAGTGCTAGGTGGGGATTGCGAGAGACCCAGTACTTC
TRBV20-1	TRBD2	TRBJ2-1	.	CSAKKLAGPDYNEQFF	TGCAGTGCTAAGAAACTAGCGGGGCCAGACTACAATGAGCAGTTCTTC
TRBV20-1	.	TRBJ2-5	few	CSARSIGGETQYF	TGCAGTGCTAGGAGCATCGGTGGAGAGACCCAGTACTTC
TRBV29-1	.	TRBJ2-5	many	CSVKGGDTQYF	TGCAGCGTTAAGGGGGGAGATACCCAGTACTTC
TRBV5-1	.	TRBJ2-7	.	CASSHDTSYEQYF	TGCGCCAGCAGCCATGACACATCCTACGAGCAGTACTTC
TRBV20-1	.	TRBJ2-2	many	CSAPGTGGLAGGAGELFF	TGCAGTGCGCCCGGGACAGGGGGCCTAGCGGGAGGTGCCGGGGAGCTGTTTTTT
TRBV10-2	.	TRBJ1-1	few	CASSEAPMNTEAFF	TGCGCCAGCAGTGAGGCACCTATGAACACTGAAGCTTTCTTT
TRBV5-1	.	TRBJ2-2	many	CASIKGQGNTGELFF	TGCGCCAGCATTAAAGGCCAGGGTAACACCGGGGAGCTGTTTTTT
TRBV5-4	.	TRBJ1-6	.	CASSLGSGTNSPLHF	TGTGCCAGCAGCTTGGGGTCAGGGACGAATTCACCCCTCCACTTT
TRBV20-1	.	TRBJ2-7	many	CSPGTSVGSYEQYF	TGCAGTCCCGGGACCTCGGTCGGCTCCTACGAGCAGTACTTC
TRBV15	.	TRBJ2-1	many	CATSTEPGANHNEQFF	TGTGCCACCAGCACTGAACCCGGGGCCAACCACAATGAGCAGTTCTTC
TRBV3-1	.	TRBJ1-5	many	CASSQDTLSNQPQHF	TGTGCCAGCAGCCAAGATACCCTGAGCAATCAGCCCCAGCATTTT
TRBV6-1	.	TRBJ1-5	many	CASSPAGGSSNQPQHF	TGTGCCAGCAGCCCAGCCGGAGGGAGTAGCAATCAGCCCCAGCATTTT
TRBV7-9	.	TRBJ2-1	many	CASSPGGFPEQFF	TGTGCCAGCAGCCCTGGAGGGTTTCCTGAGCAGTTCTTC
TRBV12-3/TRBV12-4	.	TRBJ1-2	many	CASSQTGTSSYGYTF	TGTGCCAGCAGTCAAACCGGGACCTCGTCCTATGGCTACACCTTC
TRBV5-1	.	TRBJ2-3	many	CASSYEGGTDTQYF	TGCGCCAGCAGCTACGAGGGGGGCACAGATACGCAGTATTTT
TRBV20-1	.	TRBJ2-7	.	CSARGGSGLYEQYF	TGCAGTGCTAGAGGAGGGTCAGGCTTATACGAGCAGTACTTC
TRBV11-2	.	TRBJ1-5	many	CASSLEAGHQPQHF	TGTGCCAGCAGCTTAGAAGCAGGGCATCAGCCCCAGCATTTT
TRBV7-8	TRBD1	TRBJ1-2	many	CASSAQGQGLYGYTF	TGTGCCAGCAGCGCCCAGGGACAGGGCCTCTATGGCTACACCTTC
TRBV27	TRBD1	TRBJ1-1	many	CASRITGVNTEAFF	TGTGCCAGCAGAATTACAGGGGTGAACACTGAAGCTTTCTTT
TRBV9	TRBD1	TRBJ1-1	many	CASSGGQSVNTEAFF	TGTGCCAGCAGCGGGGGACAGTCGGTGAACACTGAAGCTTTCTTT